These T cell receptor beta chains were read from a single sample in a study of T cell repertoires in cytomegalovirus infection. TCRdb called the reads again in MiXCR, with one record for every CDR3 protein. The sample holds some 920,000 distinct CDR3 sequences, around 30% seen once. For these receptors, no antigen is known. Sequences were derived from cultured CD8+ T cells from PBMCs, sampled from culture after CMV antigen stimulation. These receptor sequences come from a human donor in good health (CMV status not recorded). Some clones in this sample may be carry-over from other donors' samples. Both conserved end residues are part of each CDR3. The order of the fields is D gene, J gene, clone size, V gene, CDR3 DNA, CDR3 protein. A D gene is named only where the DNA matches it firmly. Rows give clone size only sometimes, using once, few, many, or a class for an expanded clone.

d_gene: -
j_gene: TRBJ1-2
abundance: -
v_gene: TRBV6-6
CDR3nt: TGTGCCAGCAGTTACTCGGGACTCCGGGGACGGAACTATGGCTACACCTTC
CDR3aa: CASSYSGLRGRNYGYTF

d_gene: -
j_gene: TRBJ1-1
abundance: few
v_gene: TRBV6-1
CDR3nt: TGTGCCAGCATCGGGATGAACACTGAAGCTTTCTTT
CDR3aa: CASIGMNTEAFF

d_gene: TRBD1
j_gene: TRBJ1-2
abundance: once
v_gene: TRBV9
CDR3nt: TGTGCCAGCACCCCCGGACAGGGGGCGTTTGGCCCCCTTCAAGCTAACTATGGCTACACCTTC
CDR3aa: CASTPGQGAFGPLQANYGYTF

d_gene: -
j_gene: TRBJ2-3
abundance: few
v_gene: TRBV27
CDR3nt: TGTGCCTCCGTTGGGGGGTATGCAGATACGCAGTATTTT
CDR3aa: CASVGGYADTQYF

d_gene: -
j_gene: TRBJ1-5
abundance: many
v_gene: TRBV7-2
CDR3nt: TGTGCCAGCAGCTTAGCCCAGGGTACCAATCAGCCCCAGCATTTT
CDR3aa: CASSLAQGTNQPQHF

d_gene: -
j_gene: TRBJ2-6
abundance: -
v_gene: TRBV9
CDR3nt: TGTGCCAGCAGCGTCCTAGCGACGCCGAGCTCTGGGGCCAACGTCCTGACTTTC
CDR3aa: CASSVLATPSSGANVLTF

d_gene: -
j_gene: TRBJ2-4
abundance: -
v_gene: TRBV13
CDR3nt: TGTGCCAGCAGCTCTATATTAGCCAAAAACATTCAGTACTTC
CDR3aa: CASSSILAKNIQYF

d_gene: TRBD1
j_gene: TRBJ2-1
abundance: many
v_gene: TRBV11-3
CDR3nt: TGTGCCAGCAGCCACCGGGACAGGCCGTTCAATGAGCAGTTCTTC
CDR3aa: CASSHRDRPFNEQFF

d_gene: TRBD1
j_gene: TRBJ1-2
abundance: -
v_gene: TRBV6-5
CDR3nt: TGTGCCAGCAGCCCGGGACAGGGGGCGCATTTAGACGGCTACACCTTC
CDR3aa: CASSPGQGAHLDGYTF

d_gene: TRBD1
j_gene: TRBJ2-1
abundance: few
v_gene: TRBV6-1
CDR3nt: TGTGCCAGCAGTCCCGGACAGGGGGCGTGGAATGAGCAGTTCTTC
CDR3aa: CASSPGQGAWNEQFF

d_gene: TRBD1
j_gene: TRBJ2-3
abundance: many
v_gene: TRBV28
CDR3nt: TGTGCCAGCAGCTTAGACAGGGGAACAGATACGCAGTATTTT
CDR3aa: CASSLDRGTDTQYF

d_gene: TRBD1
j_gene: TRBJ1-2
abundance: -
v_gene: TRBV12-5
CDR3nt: TGTGCTAGTGGACCAGCCGGGACAGGGGGAAACTATGGCTACAACTTC
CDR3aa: CASGPAGTGGNYGYNF

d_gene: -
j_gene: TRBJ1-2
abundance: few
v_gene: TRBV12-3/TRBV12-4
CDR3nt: TGTGCCAGCACCTCGGGGGGCGCGTATGGCTACACCTTC
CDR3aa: CASTSGGAYGYTF

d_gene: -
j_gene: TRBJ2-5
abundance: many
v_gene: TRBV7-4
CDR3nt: TGTGCCAGCAGCTTAGCAGTTGGGACAAGCCAAGAGACCCAGTACTTC
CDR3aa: CASSLAVGTSQETQYF

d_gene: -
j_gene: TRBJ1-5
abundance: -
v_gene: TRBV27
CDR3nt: TGTGCCAGCAGGGGGGAGGCGGCGGGCAATCAGCCCCAGCATTTT
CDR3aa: CASRGEAAGNQPQHF

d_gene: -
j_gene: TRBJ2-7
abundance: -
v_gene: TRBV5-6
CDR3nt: TGTGCCAGCAGAGGGGACGCCTACGAGCAGTACTTC
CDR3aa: CASRGDAYEQYF

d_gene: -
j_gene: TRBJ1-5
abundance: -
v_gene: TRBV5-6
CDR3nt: TGTGCCAGCAGCCCCGGCGCGGGGGGGTCCCAGCATTTT
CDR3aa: CASSPGAGGSQHF

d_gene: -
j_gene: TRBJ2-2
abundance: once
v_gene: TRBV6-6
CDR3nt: TGTGCCAGCAGTCCGGAACCTGGGGGCGCGAACACCGGGGAGCTGTTTTTT
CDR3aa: CASSPEPGGANTGELFF

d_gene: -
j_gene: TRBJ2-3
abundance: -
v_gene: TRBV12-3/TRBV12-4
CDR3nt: TGTGCCAGCAGTATAGGCAGGGTGGTCCCAGATACGCAGTATTTT
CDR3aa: CASSIGRVVPDTQYF

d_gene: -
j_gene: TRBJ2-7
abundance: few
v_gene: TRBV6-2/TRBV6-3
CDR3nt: TGTGCCAGCAGTTACACCTGGGAGCAGTACTTC
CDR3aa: CASSYTWEQYF

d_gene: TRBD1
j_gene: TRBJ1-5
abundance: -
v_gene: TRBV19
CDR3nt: TGTGCCACCACAGGGGGCTCAGGTCAGCCCCAGCATTTT
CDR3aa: CATTGGSGQPQHF

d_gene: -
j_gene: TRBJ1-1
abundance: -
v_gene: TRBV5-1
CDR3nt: TGCGCCAGCAGCTACGGGAACTTGAACACTGAAGCTTTCTTT
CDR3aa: CASSYGNLNTEAFF

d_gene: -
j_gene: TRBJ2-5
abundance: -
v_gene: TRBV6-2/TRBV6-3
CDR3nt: TGTGCCAGCATCTTGGGACAATCGTACCAAGAGACCCAGTACTTC
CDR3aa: CASILGQSYQETQYF

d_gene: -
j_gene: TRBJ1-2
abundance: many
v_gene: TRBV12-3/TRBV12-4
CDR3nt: TGTGCCAGCAGTTTGGGGGATCTCTATGGCTACACCTTC
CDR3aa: CASSLGDLYGYTF

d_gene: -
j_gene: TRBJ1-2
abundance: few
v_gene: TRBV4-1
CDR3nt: TGCGCCAGCAGCCAAGACCACACCAGTTGGACTTATGGCTACACCTTC
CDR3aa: CASSQDHTSWTYGYTF

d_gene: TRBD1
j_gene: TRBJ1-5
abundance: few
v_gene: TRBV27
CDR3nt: TGTGCCAGCAGTTTAGCCGGACAGGGGGACACGGCTTACAATCAGCCCCAGCATTTT
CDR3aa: CASSLAGQGDTAYNQPQHF

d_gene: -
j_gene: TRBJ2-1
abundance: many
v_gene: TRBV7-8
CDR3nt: TGTGCCAGCAGCTTAAACGGGGCCCGAGATGAGCAGTTCTTC
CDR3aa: CASSLNGARDEQFF

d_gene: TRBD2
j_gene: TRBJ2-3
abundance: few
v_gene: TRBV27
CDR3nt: TGTGCCAGCAGTCCAGGACTAGCGGGGACTCCTAGCACAGATACGCAGTATTTT
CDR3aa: CASSPGLAGTPSTDTQYF

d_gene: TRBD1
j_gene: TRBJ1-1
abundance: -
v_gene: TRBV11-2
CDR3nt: TGTGCCAGCAGCTTAGGAGAGAGACAGGGAGGTTTCTTT
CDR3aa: CASSLGERQGGFF

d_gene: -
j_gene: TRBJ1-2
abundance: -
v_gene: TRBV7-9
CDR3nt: TGTGCCAGCAGCTTAGGGACAGACTACTATGGCTACACCTTC
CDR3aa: CASSLGTDYYGYTF

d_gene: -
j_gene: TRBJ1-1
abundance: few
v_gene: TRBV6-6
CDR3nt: TGTGCCAGCAGTTACTCAGGCCGTAGTGAAGCTTTCTTT
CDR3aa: CASSYSGRSEAFF

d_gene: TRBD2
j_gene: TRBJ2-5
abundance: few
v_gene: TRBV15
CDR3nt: TGTGCCACCAGGAGAGACGGGCTAGCGGGGATCCAAGAGACCCAGTACTTC
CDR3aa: CATRRDGLAGIQETQYF

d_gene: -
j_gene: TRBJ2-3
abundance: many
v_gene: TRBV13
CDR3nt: TGTGCCAGCAGCTTAGGGGTCTCCTCTAGCACAGATACGCAGTATTTT
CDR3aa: CASSLGVSSSTDTQYF

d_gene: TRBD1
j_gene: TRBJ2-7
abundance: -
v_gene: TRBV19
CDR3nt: TGTGCCAGTAGTATGGGGACAGGGGGCCCTACCTACGAGCAGTACTTC
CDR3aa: CASSMGTGGPTYEQYF

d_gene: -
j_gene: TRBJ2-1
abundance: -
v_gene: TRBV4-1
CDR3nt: TGCGCCAGCAGCCAGTCCAGCAGGAATGAGCAGTTCTTC
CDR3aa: CASSQSSRNEQFF

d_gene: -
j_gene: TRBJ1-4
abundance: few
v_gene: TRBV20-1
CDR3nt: TGCAGTGCTAGATTTTTAGAAAAACTGTTTTTT
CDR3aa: CSARFLEKLFF

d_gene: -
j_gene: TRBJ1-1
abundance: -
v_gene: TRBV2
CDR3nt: TGTGCCAGCAGTAAATGGGGTTCCTCAGACACTGAAGCTTTCTTT
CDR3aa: CASSKWGSSDTEAFF

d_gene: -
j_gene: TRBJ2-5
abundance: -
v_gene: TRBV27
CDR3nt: TGTGCCAACAGTGCCTCCCAAGAGACCCAGTACTTC
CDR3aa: CANSASQETQYF

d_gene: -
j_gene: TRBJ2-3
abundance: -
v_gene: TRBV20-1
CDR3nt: TGCAGTGCTAGACCTTTAGGGGGGGCGGCTTTTCTCTACGCAGATACGCAGTATTTT
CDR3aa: CSARPLGGAAFLYADTQYF

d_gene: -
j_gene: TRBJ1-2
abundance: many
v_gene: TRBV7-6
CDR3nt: TGTGCCAGCAGCCCCTCAGTCCTGGAGGGCTACACCTTC
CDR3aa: CASSPSVLEGYTF

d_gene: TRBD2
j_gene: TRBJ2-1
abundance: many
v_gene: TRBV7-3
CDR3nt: TGTGCCAGCAGCATCCTAGCGGCCTCCTACAATGAGCAGTTCTTC
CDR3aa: CASSILAASYNEQFF

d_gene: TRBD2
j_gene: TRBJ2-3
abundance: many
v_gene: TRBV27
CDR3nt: TGTGCCAGCAGTTTAAGCGGGGGTCGCACAGATACGCAGTATTTT
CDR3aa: CASSLSGGRTDTQYF

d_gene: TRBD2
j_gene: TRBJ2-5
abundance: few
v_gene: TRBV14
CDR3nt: TGTGCCAGCAGCCAAGCACCTCCTCGGCTAGCGGATCAAGAGACCCAGTACTTC
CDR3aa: CASSQAPPRLADQETQYF